This T cell receptor (beta chain) comes out of a study of T cells in Graves' hyperthyroidism and ophthalmopathy. This clonotype appeared many times. The antigen remains undetermined. Looked up from germline, CDR1 is SNHLY and CDR2 is FYNNEI. The CDR3 extends over 15 amino acids. V was shortened by 4 bases and J by 5 bases, with 14 bases between the two germline ends. Amplification of TCR beta CDR3 regions was performed using RNA transcripts as template. A first-round RT-PCR of the TCR CDR3 used the HTBI primer set. TCRdb processed the multiplex PCR reads anew with MiXCR; each CDR3 protein has one entry. The repertoire has about 200,000 distinct CDR3 sequences, more than 15% of them found once; the top ten carry 50%. In patients aged 18 to 65, hyperthyroidism was newly diagnosed, with duration under 2 months. It was 10 ml of fresh peripheral blood that supplied the PBMCs. General study results and limits: In simple terms, a model built on 13 V-J features told ophthalmopathy apart from stable hyperthyroidism. Within blood appeared most thyroid clonotypes that had expanded above 0.001.

The TCR was taken from a man aged 45-65 years with Graves' hyperthyroidism. The sample consisted of blood. The V gene is TRBV2, the J gene TRBJ2-2, with D maybe TRBD2 (6 bases). CDR3 sequence (DNA): TGTGCCAGCAGTGCGGAGGGAGTAGGGACCGGGGAGCTGTTTTTT. Its protein is CASSAEGVGTGELFF.